The subject of this entry is one T cell receptor (beta chain). Germline is not matched at one junction end, which may reflect a read error. This specimen includes other DNA sequences encoding the same CDR3. CDR1 GTSNPN and CDR2 SVGIG come from the germline V gene (reference sequence). The CDR3 runs to 15 residues. Generated by immunoSEQ multiplex PCR, the TCRdb table keeps only in-frame clones and is missing some. This table holds 27,000 or so clones, almost 85% found once. This sample was included in a study of OX40 agonist ivuxolimab in advanced cancers. Across the study: The dose-escalation cohort was over 65% male, with a mean age of around 60 years, ranging about 20 to 85.

This chain connects TRBV30 to TRBJ2-6; possibly TRBD1 for D (5 bases). Sequenced material: CD4+ or CD8+ T cells sorted from blood, taken in a trial of the OX40 agonist ivuxolimab. This receptor was obtained from an adult with an advanced solid tumor such as melanoma, head and neck, liver or kidney cancer. CDR3 nucleotides: TGTGCCTGGACAATAGGCATTTTTGGGGCCAACGTCTTGACTTTC. It yields the protein CAWTIGIFGANVLTF.